This T cell receptor (beta chain) was profiled in a study of breast tumors, draining lymph nodes, adjacent tissues (dated by TCRdb to 2016 to 2018). Regarding the study in general: TCR beta repertoires were compared across tumor, adjacent nontumor tissue and axillary lymph nodes obtained from breast cancer patients. The study was designed to assess the relationships and possible T-cell exchange between tumor, surrounding tissue and draining lymph node repertoires in human breast cancer.

TCRdb shows the sequencer as Illumina HiSeq 2000. TCR beta chain libraries were generated through multiplex PCR amplification. The amplified TCR beta chain products were analyzed by high-throughput sequencing. In TCRdb, the public reads were trimmed at Q25 with fastp and aligned with MiXCR, with productive beta chains retained. Rows are combined by CDR3 protein, so each entry shows the most common genes and DNA. The table for this sample lists approximately 130,000 distinct CDR3 sequences; approximately 22% of them were counted only once. In total, the top ten clones hold 2% to 2.5% of the sample. Beyond this particular receptor, the publication reports: Tumor T-cell repertoires showed less diversity than lymph node repertoires and more diversity than nontumor tissue repertoires, and tumor T-cell repertoires showed preferential V and J gene usage. Tumor and nontumor tissue repertoires were found to be significantly more similar in luminal-like than in basal-like breast cancer. A scenario in which most tumor T cells derive from the lymph node and then expand within tumor tissue was judged to be consistent with the data. The conclusion that tumor T cells originate in lymph nodes was presented as consistent with a hypothesis rather than as directly demonstrated.

Lymph node samples were obtained from the axillary draining lymph nodes of breast cancer patients. This clonotype was recorded at least ten times. Its antigen remains unidentified. No clone much larger than this one lies a single base away; base qualities are absent. Based on the germline V gene, the CDR1 and CDR2 sequences are MNHEY and SVGAGI. The CDR3 starts with the cysteine, ends with the phenylalanine, and has 18 residues. The CDR3 DNA has 54 bases and is translated from base 1. The V and J ends are trimmed by 8 bases and 2 bases, leaving 28 bases between them. Sequencing was carried out using axillary lymph node tissue. This sequence originates from a female donor with breast cancer. Some clones in this sample may be carry-over from other donors' samples. This sequence uses TRBV6-5 and TRBJ2-7, and perhaps TRBD2 as D gene, on 5 matching bases. The DNA reads as follows: TGTGCCAGCCGACGCTATGCATCGACGACTATAAAGGCCTACGAGCAGTACTTC. Translated, it reads CASRRYASTTIKAYEQYF.